This is a list of T cell receptor beta chains from one sample in a study of blood T cell repertoires in COVID-19. The method was immunoSEQ multiplex PCR; TCRdb's version includes in-frame clones alone and lacks a portion of them. The sample lists 250,000 to 300,000 clones, 70% to 90% occurring once. Specimen: peripheral blood. These receptors were obtained from a woman in her 70s with acute or convalescent COVID-19. CDR3s include the opening cysteine and the closing phenylalanine or tryptophan. The order of the fields is D gene, V gene, clone size, J gene, CDR3 DNA, CDR3 protein. The D gene is left open where the match is weak. Where a row states a size, it is once, few, many or the class of an expanded clone; other rows omit it.

-,TRBV19,-,TRBJ1-2,TGTGCCAGTAGTAATTTAGCCACCACAACCACCTTC,CASSNLATTTTF
-,TRBV3-1/TRBV3-2,-,TRBJ2-1,TGTGCCAGCAGCCAAGATCTGGGGAGTGAGCAGTTCTTC,CASSQDLGSEQFF
TRBD1,TRBV19,once,TRBJ1-6,TGTGCCAGTAGTATCGCCGGGACAGTGAAGAATTCACCCCTCCACTTT,CASSIAGTVKNSPLHF
-,TRBV9,-,TRBJ2-5,TGTGCCAGCAGCGTCGGACAACAAGAGACCCAGTACTTC,CASSVGQQETQYF
TRBD1,TRBV7-8,-,TRBJ1-3,TGTGCCAGCAGCTTAGGGACAGGGCGGATTTCTGGAAACACCATATATTTT,CASSLGTGRISGNTIYF
TRBD1,TRBV19,-,TRBJ1-5,TGTGCCAGTAAGACTCTGGGAGGGGACAGGAATCAGCCCCAGCATTTT,CASKTLGGDRNQPQHF
-,TRBV5-1,-,TRBJ1-2,TGCGCCAGCAGCTTGAGGGAGGGGCTTGGCTACACCTTC,CASSLREGLGYTF
TRBD2,TRBV2,-,TRBJ2-3,TGTGCCAGCTGTTCGCTAGCGGGCGGGGATACGCAGTATTTT,CASCSLAGGDTQYF
-,TRBV5-1,-,TRBJ1-2,TGCGCCAGCAGCGCGGGGACCAGGCCCGACTATGGCTACACCTTC,CASSAGTRPDYGYTF
-,TRBV6-5,-,TRBJ2-2,TGTGCCAGCAGCCCGCAGGGGCAGAACACCGGGGAGCTGTTTTTT,CASSPQGQNTGELFF
-,TRBV19,-,TRBJ1-1,TGTGCCAGTAGTATTCTTGGGCAGGGTGGCACTGAAGCTTTCTTT,CASSILGQGGTEAFF
-,TRBV12-3/TRBV12-4,-,TRBJ1-1,TGTGCCAGCAGTCTCCTTATGAACACTGAAGCTTTCTTT,CASSLLMNTEAFF
TRBD2,TRBV7-2,-,TRBJ2-1,TGTGCCAGCCGAGTAGCGGGGGGAATGTACAATGAGCAGTTCTTC,CASRVAGGMYNEQFF
-,TRBV3-1/TRBV3-2,-,TRBJ2-7,TGTGCCAGCAGCCAAGATGTGCTCAGGTCCTACGAGCAGTACTTC,CASSQDVLRSYEQYF
-,TRBV2,once,TRBJ1-1,TGTGCCAGCAGTGAATGGTGGGGCGGTGAAGCTTTCTTT,CASSEWWGGEAFF
TRBD1,TRBV12-3/TRBV12-4,-,TRBJ1-2,TGTGCCAGCAGCCCAACAGGGGGCGGCTACACCTTC,CASSPTGGGYTF
-,TRBV4-2,-,TRBJ2-7,TGTGCCAGCAGCCAAGACGGTGCGGGGTCGTTCTACGAGCAGTACTTC,CASSQDGAGSFYEQYF
-,TRBV6-1,-,TRBJ2-3,TGTGCCAGCAGTGAAGTGGGCGGACAGTCAGATACGCAGTATTTT,CASSEVGGQSDTQYF
-,TRBV12-3/TRBV12-4,few,TRBJ1-2,TGTGCCAGCAGCCCCCATTCAAACTATGGCTACACCTTC,CASSPHSNYGYTF
TRBD1,TRBV3-1/TRBV3-2,few,TRBJ1-2,TGTGCCAGCAGGGACAGGGGAAACTATGGCTACACCTTC,CASRDRGNYGYTF